The entry below gives a single T cell receptor (beta chain) sequence along with its context. Authors' data handling: Reference gene primer amplification gave estimated nucleated cell counts. Profiled with immunoSEQ multiplex PCR; TCRdb holds only in-frame clones, not every one. The V and J calls and clone size come from that table; D and trimming were worked out from the DNA. The data contain 170,000 or so clones, approximately 88% of them seen just once; the ten biggest clones take up 13% to 15%. This sample is part of a study of blood T cell repertoires in COVID-19. Study-wide context: Samples came from the United States, Italy and Spain, spanning acute and convalescent COVID-19. PBMCs, B-cell-depleted T cells, or T cells provided the cDNA or gDNA that made up the material.

Germline lookup yields CDR1 SGHKS and CDR2 YYEKEE (reference sequence). Trimming cost V 2 bases and J 3 bases; bases outside gene matches: 6. CDR3 length: 15 residues. The sequencing sample was made of peripheral blood. The sequence was collected from a young man with active or convalescent COVID-19. The rearrangement uses TRBV5-5 and TRBJ2-3; 7 bases fit TRBD2. CDR3 in amino acids: CASSLAGGGTDTQYF. The DNA of the CDR3 is TGTGCCAGCAGCTTAGCTGGGGGGGGGACAGATACGCAGTATTTT.